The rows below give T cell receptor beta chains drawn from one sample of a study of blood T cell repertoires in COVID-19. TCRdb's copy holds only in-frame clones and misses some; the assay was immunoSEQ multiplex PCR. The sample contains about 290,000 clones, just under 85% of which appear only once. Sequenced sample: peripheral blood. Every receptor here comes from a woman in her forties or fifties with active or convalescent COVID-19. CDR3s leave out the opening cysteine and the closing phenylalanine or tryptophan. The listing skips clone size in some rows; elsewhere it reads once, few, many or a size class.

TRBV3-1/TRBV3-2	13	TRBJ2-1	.	ASSQVWWEGGEQF
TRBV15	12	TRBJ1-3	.	ATEQGLSGNTIY
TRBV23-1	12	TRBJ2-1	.	ASSHRGSYNEQF
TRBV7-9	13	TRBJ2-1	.	ASSLAASGRGEQF
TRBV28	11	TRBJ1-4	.	ASTMSGGEKLF
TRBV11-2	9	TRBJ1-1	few	ASSTRTQAF
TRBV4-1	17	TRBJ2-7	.	ASSQEAHSSGRTRYEQY
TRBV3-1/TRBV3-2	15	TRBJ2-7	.	ASSRGTSGRSLYEQY
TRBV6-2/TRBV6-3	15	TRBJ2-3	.	ASSYLTTSGAADTQY
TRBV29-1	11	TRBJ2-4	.	SVNRGPKNIQY
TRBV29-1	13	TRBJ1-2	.	SVSQGTGANYGYT
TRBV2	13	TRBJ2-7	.	ASSETGGRNYEQY
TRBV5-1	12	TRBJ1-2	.	ASSLDRGAVGYT
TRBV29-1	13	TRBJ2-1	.	SAQGTHPLASEQF
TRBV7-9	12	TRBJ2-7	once	ASSRQQGAYEQY
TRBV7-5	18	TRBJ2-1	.	VRSPSGTSGPHRAFNEQF
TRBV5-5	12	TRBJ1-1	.	ASTQRGGTTEAF
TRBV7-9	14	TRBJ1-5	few	ASSLGPGQGNQPQH
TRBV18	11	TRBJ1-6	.	ASSLEMNSPLH
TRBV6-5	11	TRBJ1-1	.	ASSTDMNTEAF
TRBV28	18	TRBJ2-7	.	ASTTFRWGLADPGFYEQY
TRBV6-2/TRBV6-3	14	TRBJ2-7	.	ASSQRLSGTRVEQY
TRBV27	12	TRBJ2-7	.	ASSSRQGTYEQY
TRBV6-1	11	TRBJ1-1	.	ASSELGVAEAF
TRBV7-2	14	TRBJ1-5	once	ASSLSNPGPPEPQH
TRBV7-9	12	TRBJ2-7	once	ASSFSGRAVEQY
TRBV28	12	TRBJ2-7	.	ASGFGGRGGEQY
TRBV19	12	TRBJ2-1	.	ASEAGRSHNEQF
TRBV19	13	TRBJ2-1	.	ASSKWTSGSDEQF
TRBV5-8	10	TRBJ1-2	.	ASSLGQGGYT
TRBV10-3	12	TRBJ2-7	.	AISEYTGSYEQY
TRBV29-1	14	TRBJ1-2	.	SVPPTGQLTSYGYT
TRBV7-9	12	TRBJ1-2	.	ASSFRAGFGGYT
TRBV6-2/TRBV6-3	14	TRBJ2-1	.	ASSYELAGDYNEQF
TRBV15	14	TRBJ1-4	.	ATSPGTAATNEKLF
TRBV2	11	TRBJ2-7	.	AITRSGVAVQY
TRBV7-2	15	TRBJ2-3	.	ASSSPPAVRGTDTQY
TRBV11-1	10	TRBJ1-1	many	ASSSDREEAF
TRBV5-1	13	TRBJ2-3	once	ASTVEPGPTDTQY
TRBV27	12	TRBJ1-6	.	ASSLSYRNSPLH
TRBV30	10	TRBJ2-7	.	AWRVVGQEQY
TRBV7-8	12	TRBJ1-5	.	ASSTTSTPQPQH
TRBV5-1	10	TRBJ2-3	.	ASSLFTDTQY
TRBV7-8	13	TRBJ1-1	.	ASSTGTGGRLEAF
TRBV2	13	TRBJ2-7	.	ASSSGLVYRDEQY
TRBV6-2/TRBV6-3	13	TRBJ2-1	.	ASSYPGWAYNEQF
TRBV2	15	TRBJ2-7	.	ASSGVLQGPPVYEQY
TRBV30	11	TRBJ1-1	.	AWSDSGWSEAF
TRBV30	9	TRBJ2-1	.	AWMGFNEQF
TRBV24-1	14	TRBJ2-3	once	ATSLPSGGTADTQY
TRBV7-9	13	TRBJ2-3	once	ASSLWGGNFNTQY
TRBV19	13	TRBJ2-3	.	ASSIMGQVADTQY
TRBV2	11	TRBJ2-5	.	ASTWGQLETQY
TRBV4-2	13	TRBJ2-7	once	ASSQAGTGSAEQY